Only a few counts were recorded for the clone carrying this T cell receptor (beta chain). TCR beta CDR3 region amplification was performed from RNA transcripts. The TCR CDR3 first-round RT-PCR relied on the HTBI primer set. A single record per CDR3 protein comes from TCRdb applying MiXCR to the multiplex PCR reads. This table has around 420,000 distinct CDR3 sequences, 15% to 19% appearing once. These data are taken from a study of T cells in Graves' hyperthyroidism and ophthalmopathy. Germline V lookup: CDR1 MDHEN, CDR2 SYDVKM. The CDR3 extends over 17 amino acids. With V trimmed by 4 bases and J by 0 bases, 6 bases remained unmatched.

The chain carries TRBV28 and TRBJ1-4; TRBD1 agrees at 9 bases. The source is a woman under 30 with Graves' hyperthyroidism. Material: blood. Written as DNA, the CDR3 is TGTGCCAGCAGTTCCGAGGGACAGGGTACAACTAATGAAAAACTGTTTTTT. This gives the protein CASSSEGQGTTNEKLFF.